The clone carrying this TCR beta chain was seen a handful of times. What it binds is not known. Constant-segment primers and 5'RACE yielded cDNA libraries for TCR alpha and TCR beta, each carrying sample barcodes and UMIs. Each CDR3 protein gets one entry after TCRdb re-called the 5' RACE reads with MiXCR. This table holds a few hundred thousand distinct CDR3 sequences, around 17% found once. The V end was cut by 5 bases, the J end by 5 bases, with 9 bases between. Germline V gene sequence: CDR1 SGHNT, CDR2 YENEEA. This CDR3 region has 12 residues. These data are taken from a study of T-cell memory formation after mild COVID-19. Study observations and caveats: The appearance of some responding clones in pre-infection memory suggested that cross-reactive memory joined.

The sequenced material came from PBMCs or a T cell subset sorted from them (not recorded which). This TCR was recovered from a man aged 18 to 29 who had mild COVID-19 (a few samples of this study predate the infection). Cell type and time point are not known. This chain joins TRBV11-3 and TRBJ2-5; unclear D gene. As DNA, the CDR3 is TGTGCCAGCAGCAATGCGGAGGAGACCCAGTACTTC. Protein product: CASSNAEETQYF. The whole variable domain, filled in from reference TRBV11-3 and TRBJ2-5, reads EAGVVQSPRYKIIEKKQPVAFWCNPISGHNTLYWYLQNLGQGPELLIRYENEEAVDDSQLPKDRFSAERLKGVDSTLKIQPAELGDSAVYLCASSNAEETQYFGPGTRLLVL.